The clone carrying this TCR beta chain was seen a handful of times. Its antigen is not known. The sample originates from a study of cytomegalovirus exposure and HLA in healthy donors. A multiplex PCR was run with 60 Vbeta primers and 13 Jbeta primers. The repertoire was sequenced with immunoSEQ multiplex PCR; TCRdb's copy has only in-frame clones and lacks some. The sample has some 140,000 clones; approximately 83% are singletons. The CDR3 totals 11 residues. Germline V gene data show CDR1 as MNHNS and CDR2 as SASEGT. The V and J ends lost 5 bases and 5 bases respectively, with 6 bases between them. Study-level findings and limits: A later analysis showed that HLA-associated TCR beta chains had undergone more clonal expansion than equally common others. When analyzed later, a missense DCLRE1C variant was found to be linked to TCR beta V- and J-gene trimming.

The genes are TRBV6-1 and TRBJ1-1; D call uncertain. This clonotype originated in a man aged 35-49 years in good health and CMV-seronegative. Specimen: PBMCs. The CDR3 is CASSILTEAFF. CDR3 DNA sequence: TGTGCCAGCAGTATATTGACTGAAGCTTTCTTT.